A single sample is the source of the 17 T cell receptor beta chains below, sequenced in a study of Graves' ophthalmopathy and Graves' hyperthyroidism. RNA transcripts yielded amplified TCR beta CDR3 regions. Following a first-round RT-PCR that used HTBI primers, a second-round multiplex PCR was carried out. Each CDR3 protein is one row after TCRdb ran MiXCR on the multiplex PCR reads. The repertoire includes some 410,000 distinct CDR3 sequences, around 21% of them detected once, and roughly 3% sits in the top ten. Sample: peripheral blood. All receptors come from a woman aged 18-29 years with stable Graves' hyperthyroidism.

Ten or more counts support this clonotype. The V call is TRBV15, the J call TRBJ2-5, with a tentative D call TRBD1 (6 bases). Trimming took off 0 bases at V and 2 bases at J, with 7 bases between the two ends. The CDR3 is 14 amino acids. Germline CDR1 and CDR2: LNHNV and YYDKDF (reference sequence). The CDR3 nucleotides read TGTGCCACCAGCAGAGATCAGGGGCAAGAGACCCAGTACTTC. It translates to CATSRDQGQETQYF.

This clonotype was recorded many times. The chain couples TRBV18 to TRBJ2-5, with D possibly TRBD1 on 5 matching bases. Trimming removed 6 bases at V and 2 bases at J, with 10 bases between. The germline V gene has CDR1 KGHSH and CDR2 LQKENI. CDR3 length equals 13 residues. The CDR3 here is CASSRQNQETQYF. DNA of the CDR3: TGTGCCAGCTCGCGACAGAATCAAGAGACCCAGTACTTC. The complete variable domain, with remaining parts taken from reference TRBV18 and TRBJ2-5, reads NAGVMQNPRHLVRRRGQEARLRCSPMKGHSHVYWYRQLPEEGLKFMVYLQKENIIDESGMPKERFSAEFPKEGPSILRIQQVVRGDSAAYFCASSRQNQETQYFGPGTRLLVL.

This clonotype appeared once. The chain employs TRBV12-3 or TRBV12-4 and TRBJ2-7, with D perhaps matching TRBD1 (6 bases). V was pared by 7 bases and J by 1 base, with 20 bases between. There are 16 residues in the CDR3. The CDR3 sequence is CASKPAGTGLSYEQYF. The CDR3 bases are TGTGCCAGCAAACCTGCGGGTACAGGGTTGTCCTACGAGCAGTACTTC.

This clonotype was recorded at least ten times. The chain couples TRBV11-2 to TRBJ2-7; weak D call: TRBD1 (5 bases). V was clipped by 4 bases and J by 3 bases, with 13 bases between them. The germline CDR1 and CDR2 sequences are SGHAT and FQNNGV. This CDR3 contains 14 residues. This CDR3 reads CASSSDIRDYEQYF. CDR3 sequence (DNA): TGTGCCAGCAGCTCAGATATCAGGGACTACGAGCAGTACTTC.

Many counts were recorded for this clonotype. The chain is built from TRBV28 and TRBJ2-5; tentatively, D is TRBD2 (5 bases). The V end was cut by 7 bases, the J end by 3 bases, with 9 bases between. Germline loops: CDR1 MDHEN, CDR2 SYDVKM. The CDR3 is made up of 12 amino acids. The chain's CDR3 is CASIGGKETQYF. The CDR3 bases are TGTGCCAGCATCGGAGGCAAAGAGACCCAGTACTTC.

This clonotype has a count of ten or more. The V call is TRBV3-1, the J call TRBJ1-1; a weak D match, TRBD1 (5 bases). Germline V gene lookup returns CDR1 LGHDT and CDR2 YNNKEL (reference sequence). V lost 4 bases, J lost 11 bases, and 14 bases lay in between. The CDR3 is 12 residues long. Here the CDR3 DNA reads TGTGCCAGCAGCCGAAACCGGGACTTCGCTTTCTTT. It translates to CASSRNRDFAFF.

The V and J genes are TRBV27 and TRBJ1-1; TRBD1 agrees at 9 bases. The germline V gene encodes CDR1 MNHEY and CDR2 SMNVEV (reference sequence). The J segment lost 1 base and the V segment lost 6 bases, leaving 9 bases of the junction unmatched. The CDR3 consists of 16 residues. The DNA for the CDR3 is TGTGCCAGCAGCCACTCTCGGGGACAGGGGAACACTGAAGCTTTCTTT. This gives the protein CASSHSRGQGNTEAFF.

This clonotype was detected ten times or more. The chain links TRBV6-5 to TRBJ1-6, with D perhaps matching TRBD1 (5 bases). CDR3 size: 13 residues. Trimming removed 8 bases from V and 10 bases from J, with 15 bases in between. Germline assignment: CDR1 MNHEY and CDR2 SVGAGI. The CDR3 DNA reads TGTGCCAGCGCGGGGCTTCCTGGGTCACCCCTCCACTTT. It yields the protein CASAGLPGSPLHF.

The rearrangement joins TRBV4-3 to TRBJ2-7, with 13 bases fitting TRBD2. CDR3 length: 17 residues. V gave up 0 bases and J gave up 9 bases; unmatched junction bases: 11. From germline, CDR1 is LGHNA and CDR2 YSLEER. In nucleotides, the CDR3 is TGCGCCAGCAGCCAAGAAGCACTAGCGGGGGGGGGTTTTAGGCAGTACTTC. This translates into CASSQEALAGGGFRQYF.

This chain uses TRBV11-3 with TRBJ2-3; D is unclear. The CDR3 length is 14 residues. Germline CDR1 SGHNT, CDR2 YENEEA. V was trimmed by 1 base and J by 2 bases, leaving 7 bases between them. The CDR3 loop is CASSLGDITDTQYF. In DNA, the CDR3 is TGTGCCAGCAGCTTAGGTGACATCACAGATACGCAGTATTTT.

This clonotype was seen at least ten times. The genes are TRBV12-5 and TRBJ2-7, with D hard to call. Trimming left V 11 bases short and J 7 bases short, with 12 bases between. The CDR3 contains 10 residues. The germline V gene encodes CDR1 LGHNT and CDR2 FRNRAP. CDR3 sequence: CAAVAREQYF. The CDR3 coding sequence is TGTGCTGCGGTGGCAAGGGAGCAGTACTTC.

This clonotype was seen many times. This CDR3 is CASMRGGQNIQYF. In DNA form, the CDR3 reads TGTGCCAGCATGAGGGGTGGGCAAAACATTCAGTACTTC. This chain links TRBV3-1 with TRBJ2-4; tentatively, D is TRBD1 or TRBD2 (5 bases each). V lost 7 bases to trimming and J lost 5 bases, with 12 bases between them. CDR3 length: 13 residues. CDR1 is LGHDT and CDR2 is YNNKEL in the germline V gene (reference sequence). Full variable domain (remainder filled in from reference TRBV3-1 and TRBJ2-4): DTAVSQTPKYLVTQMGNDKSIKCEQNLGHDTMYWYKQDSKKFLKIMFSYNNKELIINETVPNRFSPKSPDKAHLNLHINSLELGDSAVYFCASMRGGQNIQYFGAGTRLSVL.

This clonotype was seen repeatedly, ten times or more. V gene TRBV6-5 combines with J gene TRBJ1-1; D unresolved. The CDR3 runs to 13 residues. The V end was cut by 7 bases, the J end by 6 bases, with 15 bases between. Looked up from germline, CDR1 is MNHEY and CDR2 is SVGAGI. CDR3 loop: CASTYRADAEAFF. In DNA form, the CDR3 reads TGTGCCAGCACCTACCGGGCGGACGCTGAAGCTTTCTTT.

This clonotype was recorded at least ten times. This chain joins TRBV20-1 and TRBJ1-1; D uncertain. The CDR3 consists of 13 residues. Germline assignment: CDR1 DFQATT and CDR2 SNEGSKA (reference sequence). The V end was cut by 0 bases, the J end by 2 bases, with 7 bases between. CDR3 residues: CSAREDANTEAFF. The CDR3 coding sequence is TGCAGTGCTAGAGAGGACGCTAACACTGAAGCTTTCTTT.

At least ten counts were recorded for this clonotype. V gene TRBV12-3 or TRBV12-4 combines with J gene TRBJ2-5; D perhaps matches TRBD2 (6 bases). Trimming took 11 bases from V and 5 from J, leaving 18 bases between them. The length of the CDR3 is 13 residues. CDR3 protein: CAVRDSHGETQYF. In nucleotides, the CDR3 is TGTGCCGTACGGGACTCCCACGGGGAGACCCAGTACTTC.

This chain links TRBV18 with TRBJ2-2; maybe TRBD1 (6 bases). Germline V gives CDR1 KGHSH, CDR2 LQKENI. Deletions cut 2 bases from V and 3 bases from J, with 13 bases between. CDR3 size: 16 residues. This CDR3 reads CASSPNRDIDTGELFF. The CDR3 bases are TGTGCCAGCTCACCAAATCGGGACATCGACACCGGGGAGCTGTTTTTT.

In its sample, this clonotype was seen once. The V gene is TRBV20-1, the J gene TRBJ2-5; D remains ambiguous. The CDR3 length is 12 residues. Germline assignment: CDR1 DFQATT and CDR2 SNEGSKA (reference sequence). V was clipped by 6 bases and J by 2 bases, with 10 bases between them. The CDR3 DNA reads as TGCAGTGCGTCGGACGTTCAAGAGACCCAGTACTTC. This sequence encodes CSASDVQETQYF.